The rows below give T cell receptor beta chains drawn from one sample of a study of T cells in Graves' hyperthyroidism and ophthalmopathy. A single record per CDR3 protein comes from TCRdb applying MiXCR to the multiplex PCR reads. The table lists 300,000 to 350,000 distinct CDR3 sequences, around 23% of them singletons. The sequencing sample was made of blood. The source is a woman in her fifties or sixties with Graves' hyperthyroidism. Both conserved end residues are part of each CDR3. The D gene is left open where the match is weak. Only part of the rows carry a size: once, few, many, or a class if the clone is expanded.

v_gene	d_gene	len	abundance	j_gene	CDR3nt	CDR3aa
TRBV28	-	13	many	TRBJ1-1	TGTGCCAGCAGTTTATCGGCTCCGGGGAAAGCTTTCTTT	CASSLSAPGKAFF
TRBV27	-	13	few	TRBJ1-1	TGTGCCAGCGCCGCGGGATGGGCCACTGAAGCTTTCTTT	CASAAGWATEAFF
TRBV10-3	-	12	-	TRBJ1-1	TGTGCCATCAGTGGAATGAACACTGAAGCTTTCTTT	CAISGMNTEAFF
TRBV10-1	-	15	many	TRBJ1-2	TGCGCCAGCAGTGAGAGGGCAGGGAAAAACTATGGCTACACCTTC	CASSERAGKNYGYTF
TRBV11-2	-	15	many	TRBJ2-7	TGTGCCAGCAGCTCCCTTCCGAAAAGCTCCTACGAGCAGTACTTC	CASSSLPKSSYEQYF
TRBV29-1	-	13	few	TRBJ1-3	TGCAGCGTTGCAGGGGTTACTGGAAACACCATATATTTT	CSVAGVTGNTIYF
TRBV20-1	TRBD2	17	many	TRBJ2-7	TGCAGTGCTAGAGTGCCTAGCGGGGGCCCTGTCTCCTACGAGCAGTACTTC	CSARVPSGGPVSYEQYF
TRBV20-1	TRBD1	13	many	TRBJ2-5	TGCAGTGCTACCGGACAGGGAGGAGAGACCCAGTACTTC	CSATGQGGETQYF
TRBV7-3	-	13	few	TRBJ1-1	TGTGCCAGCAGCTTAGCGGGGAACATTGAAGCTTTCTTT	CASSLAGNIEAFF
TRBV6-5	-	16	many	TRBJ1-1	TGTGCCAGCAGTTATAAAGTCCGGGCGGGGAACACTGAAGCTTTCTTT	CASSYKVRAGNTEAFF
TRBV27	-	13	-	TRBJ1-1	TGTGCCAGCAGTTTATTTGCAGGCACTGAAGCTTTCTTT	CASSLFAGTEAFF
TRBV30	-	15	many	TRBJ2-5	TGTGCCTGGAGTGATCCACTAGCAAAGAGGGAGACCCAGTACTTC	CAWSDPLAKRETQYF
TRBV28	TRBD1	14	-	TRBJ2-7	TGTGCCAGCAGCGGACAGGGTGCGACCTACGAGCAGTACTTC	CASSGQGATYEQYF
TRBV2	-	14	-	TRBJ1-3	TGTGCCAGCAGTGAATCAGGGCCCGGAAACACCATATATTTT	CASSESGPGNTIYF
TRBV4-1	-	16	-	TRBJ2-3	TGCGCCAGCAGCCAAGAGAGAGACTTCTTCACAGATACGCAGTATTTT	CASSQERDFFTDTQYF
TRBV20-1	TRBD2	17	few	TRBJ2-7	TGCAGTGCTAGAGAGACTAGCGGGAGGCTAAGCTCCTACGAGCAGTACTTC	CSARETSGRLSSYEQYF
TRBV28	-	11	many	TRBJ1-2	TGTGCCAGCGGGGGGGACTATGGCTACACCTTC	CASGGDYGYTF
TRBV3-1	TRBD1	15	many	TRBJ2-7	TGTGCCAGCAGCCAGCCGGGACAGGGAGCCTACGAGCAGTACTTC	CASSQPGQGAYEQYF
TRBV4-1	-	14	-	TRBJ1-4	TGCGCCAGCAGCCTACCTACAACTAATGAAAAACTGTTTTTT	CASSLPTTNEKLFF
TRBV29-1	-	14	-	TRBJ2-7	TGCAGCGTTAGAGGGACCGCCTACTTAGGAGAGCAGTACTTC	CSVRGTAYLGEQYF
TRBV11-2	TRBD2	17	-	TRBJ2-5	TGTGCCAGCAGCTCCGGGCCGCTAGCGGGGGGGCCGAAGACCCAGTACTTC	CASSSGPLAGGPKTQYF
TRBV7-9	-	14	many	TRBJ2-3	TGTGCCAGCAGCTCGCGGACTCAGGCAGATACGCAGTATTTT	CASSSRTQADTQYF
TRBV4-1	TRBD1	16	few	TRBJ1-2	TGCGCCAGCAGCCACCCCACCCGGGACAGAGGTTATGGCTACACCTTC	CASSHPTRDRGYGYTF
TRBV20-1	-	12	-	TRBJ2-7	TGCAGTGCATGGGACTTAACCTACGAGCAGTACTTC	CSAWDLTYEQYF
TRBV12-3/TRBV12-4	TRBD1	14	-	TRBJ2-2	TGTGCCAGCAGACCCAGGGGGCGGGCCGGGGAGCTGTTTTTT	CASRPRGRAGELFF
TRBV2	TRBD2	15	-	TRBJ2-7	TGTGCCAGCAATAGACTAGCGGGGGGAAAGGACGAGCAGTACTTC	CASNRLAGGKDEQYF
TRBV28	-	16	many	TRBJ2-1	TGTGCCAGCAGTTTTGAGGACCGTCCAGGATACAATGAGCAGTTCTTC	CASSFEDRPGYNEQFF
TRBV29-1	TRBD2	17	-	TRBJ2-5	TGCAGCGTCTACGGGGGACTAGCGTCAATCTTGGGGGAGACCCAGTACTTC	CSVYGGLASILGETQYF
TRBV18	-	15	many	TRBJ2-1	TGTGCCAGCTCACCACTCGGAAGCTCCTACAATGAGCAGTTCTTC	CASSPLGSSYNEQFF
TRBV18	-	11	many	TRBJ2-1	TGTGCCAGCTCACCAGCTAATGAGCAGTTCTTC	CASSPANEQFF
TRBV11-1	TRBD1	14	-	TRBJ2-5	TGTGCCAGCAGCTGCGGGGGACAGGGTACATCCCAGTACTTC	CASSCGGQGTSQYF
TRBV3-1	TRBD1	15	many	TRBJ1-1	TGTGCCAGCAGCCCAAGGAGGGGGCGCGGCACTGAAGCTTTCTTT	CASSPRRGRGTEAFF
TRBV7-9	TRBD2	15	many	TRBJ2-3	TGTGCCAGCAGCTTAGAACGGGAGGGCCGTCATACGCAGTATTTT	CASSLEREGRHTQYF
TRBV10-3	-	15	-	TRBJ2-3	TGTGCCGTATCGGGGTCAGGGGCCCTCACAGATACGCAGTATTTT	CAVSGSGALTDTQYF
TRBV28	TRBD2	18	many	TRBJ2-1	TGTGCCAGCAGCCCCCACAATAGAATAGCGGGAGGACGCAATGAGCAGTTCTTC	CASSPHNRIAGGRNEQFF
TRBV12-3/TRBV12-4	-	12	many	TRBJ2-1	TGTGCCAGCAGCACGGGGCGTATTGAGCAGTTCTTC	CASSTGRIEQFF
TRBV11-2	TRBD2	19	many	TRBJ2-5	TGTGCCAGCAGCTTAGCCGGGACTAGCGGGGGGTCTGCCCGGGAGACCCAGTACTTC	CASSLAGTSGGSARETQYF
TRBV9	-	15	-	TRBJ1-2	TGTGCCAGCAGCGTAGAAGCCAGTGGCTTGAGTGGCTACACCTTC	CASSVEASGLSGYTF
TRBV6-6	TRBD2	15	few	TRBJ2-1	TGTGCCAGCAGTTACGGGACTAGCGTATACAATGAGCAGTTCTTC	CASSYGTSVYNEQFF
TRBV5-1	-	13	-	TRBJ2-5	TGCGCCAGCAGCTTGTATGGTGGAGAGACCCAGTACTTC	CASSLYGGETQYF
TRBV6-1	-	15	many	TRBJ2-5	TGTGCCAGCAGTTATAACGGGATTGGCCAAGAGACCCAGTACTTC	CASSYNGIGQETQYF
TRBV2	-	12	-	TRBJ2-5	TGTGCCACCAGTCTCTTCGGAGGGCTGAAGTACTTC	CATSLFGGLKYF
TRBV11-1	-	17	many	TRBJ1-1	TGTGCCAGCAGCAGACAGTTTCAGTTTGAGGGGAACACTGAAGCTTTCTTT	CASSRQFQFEGNTEAFF
TRBV18	-	12	-	TRBJ2-5	TGTGCCACCCAGACCAGGACAGAGACCCAGTACTTC	CATQTRTETQYF
TRBV30	-	11	many	TRBJ1-2	TGTGCCTGGAGTCCAGGGGTCGGCTACACCTTC	CAWSPGVGYTF
TRBV30	-	13	many	TRBJ2-1	TGTGCCTGGACACCGGATAGATACAATGAGCAGTTCTTC	CAWTPDRYNEQFF
TRBV25-1	-	10	-	TRBJ2-7	TGTGCCAGCAGATACGAAGAGCAGTACTTC	CASRYEEQYF